One sample yielded the 8 T cell receptor beta chains listed below, sequenced in a study of OX40 agonist ivuxolimab in advanced cancers. Library generation was performed with the immunoSEQ multiplex PCR assay. TCRdb holds this immuneACCESS table with in-frame rearrangements only. Some clones are missing; in checked studies, unresolved V genes explain under half, and the rest has no known cause. A total of around 110,000 clones appear in this sample, 93% of them only once. The ten most abundant clones make up more than 0.15% of the sample. Specimen: CD4+ or CD8+ T cells sorted from blood, collected in a trial of the OX40 agonist ivuxolimab. Receptors were obtained from an adult with an advanced solid tumor such as melanoma, head and neck, liver or kidney cancer.

The genes are TRBV5-1 and TRBJ2-2, with 7 bases lining up with TRBD1. CDR1 is SGHRS, CDR2 YFSETQ, per germline. With V trimmed by 0 bases and J by 5 bases, 4 bases remained unmatched. This CDR3 contains 15 residues. The DNA of the CDR3 is TGCGCCAGCAGCTTGGGGCAGGGGGTTACCGGGGAGCTGTTTTTT. Its translation is CASSLGQGVTGELFF.

This chain links TRBV5-6 with TRBJ2-5; D possibly corresponds to TRBD2 (7 bases). This CDR3 is built from 16 residues. Germline values: CDR1 SGHDT, CDR2 YYEEEE. The ends were cut back, 1 base at V and 13 bases at J, with 26 bases in the middle. In nucleotides, the CDR3 is TGTGCCAGCAGCTTGAGGGGGGGCGGTCGTAGCACCCATCTGTACTTC. Translating gives CASSLRGGGRSTHLYF.

The rearrangement joins TRBV28 to TRBJ1-4; a possible D gene is TRBD1 (5 bases). The V and J ends lost 3 bases and 3 bases respectively, with 17 bases between them. This CDR3 has 17 residues. In germline, CDR1 is MDHEN, CDR2 SYDVKM. The CDR3 reads CASSFWDLHAANEKLFF. CDR3 sequence (DNA): TGTGCCAGCAGTTTTTGGGACCTTCACGCGGCTAATGAAAAACTGTTTTTT.

The chain joins TRBV15 to TRBJ2-1, with D unclear. Looked up from germline, CDR1 is LNHNV and CDR2 is YYDKDF (reference sequence). The CDR3 is 15 residues long. V was trimmed by 3 bases and J by 3 bases, leaving 12 bases between them. The CDR3 bases are TGTGCCACCAGCAGGGAGAAAGAACGCTACAATGAGCAGTTCTTC. Translation: CATSREKERYNEQFF.

The V and J genes are TRBV15 and TRBJ2-6; 7 bases fit TRBD1. The germline CDR1 and CDR2 sequences are LNHNV and YYDKDF (reference sequence). This CDR3 spans 19 amino acids. Unmatched junction bases numbered 8, after V lost 0 bases and J lost 0 bases. CDR3 amino acids: CATSRERGRWGSGANVLTF. CDR3 nucleotide sequence: TGTGCCACCAGCAGAGAAAGGGGGCGCTGGGGCTCTGGGGCCAACGTCCTGACTTTC.

The chain recombines TRBV19 with TRBJ1-1; a possible D gene is TRBD1 (5 bases). CDR1 and CDR2 (germline): LNHDA, SQIVND (reference sequence). The CDR3 covers 14 residues. V lost 3 bases, J lost 6 bases, and 14 bases lay in between. CDR3 region: CASSISNRRAEAFF. The CDR3 DNA follows: TGTGCCAGTAGTATTAGCAACAGGAGAGCTGAAGCTTTCTTT.

The V and J genes are TRBV28 and TRBJ1-2; the D is unclear. Germline loops: CDR1 MDHEN, CDR2 SYDVKM. This CDR3 spans 15 amino acids. Trimming shortened V by 8 bases and J by 0 bases, and 16 bases separated the two germline ends. The CDR3 region has the DNA TGTGCCAGCTCGGATAATGGGTACGCTAACTATGGCTACACCTTC. It specifies CASSDNGYANYGYTF.

The chain has TRBV28 and TRBJ2-7; D is unclear. Germline V gene lookup returns CDR1 MDHEN and CDR2 SYDVKM. The CDR3 runs 15 residues. V was cut by 5 bases and J by 2 bases, with 16 bases left in between. Written as DNA, the CDR3 is TGTGCCAGCAGTCGGAGTGGGGATCCCCCCTACGAGCAGTACTTC. It translates to CASSRSGDPPYEQYF.